The T cell receptor beta chain described here comes from a study of T cells in Graves' hyperthyroidism and ophthalmopathy (dated by TCRdb to between 2018 and 2021). About the full investigation: To identify TCR V-J signatures that set the groups apart, the researchers used a discovery cohort of 95 to 100 patients, made up of around 42 with Graves' ophthalmopathy and 55 to 65 with stable Graves' hyperthyroidism. Prospective prediction of ophthalmopathy was tested in an independent validation cohort consisting of fewer than 20 hyperthyroidism patients and some 16 patients who later progressed to ophthalmopathy. The 75 to 100 discovery patients were randomly split 7:3 into training and test sets. In roughly six Graves' hyperthyroidism patients, the study also compared T-cell repertoires from thyroid tissue with T-cell repertoires from blood. After sampling, hyperthyroidism patients received methimazole starting at 30 mg daily, and ophthalmopathy patients received high-dose intravenous methylprednisolone. The paper reports TCR Vbeta CDR3 sequencing of over 120 peripheral blood samples: 43 ophthalmopathy, about 75 hyperthyroidism and approximately 17 progressor patients.

This clonotype came up a few times. This clone's antigen is unknown. One base away there is no much larger clone; base qualities are not given. The study at large found these results: In validation, the model predicted progression to ophthalmopathy a median of 6.5 months before onset, with over 60% sensitivity and 72.22% specificity. Sample size was not statistically predetermined, and blinding of investigators to group allocation was not performed. Blood samples also contained most of the expanded thyroid clonotypes (frequency above 0.001), which suggests that blood repertoires may reflect thyroid immune responses. In cross-validation, a model built on a 13 V-J signature told ophthalmopathy apart from stable hyperthyroidism with 85% to 90% sensitivity and around 81% specificity, and in testing the same model reached 80%/75%.

Counted from cysteine to phenylalanine, this CDR3 has 20 amino acids. Solely the CDR3 DNA is kept, with 60 bases framed from the first base. Looking up the germline V gene yields CDR1 SGDLS and CDR2 YYNGEE. Germline trimming: 4 bases from V, 5 bases from J; junction bases outside gene matches: 24. The study excluded patients with uncontrolled infections, other autoimmune diseases, pregnancy or lactation. Diagnoses were based on clinical symptoms, serum thyroxine and TRAb, thyroid ultrasound and orbital computed tomography. Trizol reagent was used to extract total RNA, and RNA quality was then checked on an Agilent 2100 Bioanalyzer. Amplification of TCR beta CDR3 regions was carried out from RNA transcripts. For the first round of RT-PCR on the TCR CDR3, the HTBI primer set was used together with the Qiagen OneStep RT-PCR kit. Libraries were constructed in a second round of multiplex PCR, after which size selection and purification were carried out. Libraries were sequenced paired-end with 100 bp reads on an Illumina HiSeq2000. The study's own analysis went as follows. Raw data were processed with SOAPnuke, discarding reads with adapters, uncalled bases, mean Phred below 15, or no exact constant-primer or identifier match. COPE v1.2.5 was used to merge high-quality paired reads, and clonotypes were defined as unique nucleotide sequences. MiTCR v1.1 was used to align clonotypes to the IMGT TRBV, TRBD and TRBJ reference segments. Only V-J combinations with frequency above 0.0001, covering about 99% of repertoires, were analysed. The TCS score was defined as F50 (clonal expansion) divided by E x V (chaos), with BLOSUM62-based TCRdist calculated between CDR3 peptides within each V-J. Welch's t-statistics and random forest reduced fewer than 600 V-J features to 13, which were used in a naive Bayes classifier (R e1071). Thyroid-blood repertoire similarity was quantified with the Morisita-Horn index. TCRdb's own reprocessing of the public reads used fastp at Q25 and MiXCR and kept productive beta chains. All rows with the same CDR3 protein become a single entry with the most common DNA and genes. TCRdb's processing, not the study's, gives the V and J calls here. The sample table records roughly 500,000 distinct CDR3 sequences; 46% of these occur just once. The ten largest account for about two fifths of the sample.

The specimen was peripheral blood or thyroid tissue (not recorded which). The V gene is TRBV9 and the J gene is TRBJ1-2, and 9 bases in between align with TRBD1. The origin of this receptor is an adult woman with Graves' disease, either hyperthyroidism or ophthalmopathy (not recorded which). The DNA sequence is TGTGCCAGCAGCCAACCGAGGGGGACAGGGTCCGCGTTGGAAGATTATGGCTACACCTTC. This encodes CASSQPRGTGSALEDYGYTF.